The rows below give T cell receptor beta chains drawn from one sample of a study of T cells in localized non-small cell lung cancer. The method was immunoSEQ multiplex PCR; TCRdb's version includes in-frame clones alone and lacks a portion of them. The data contain roughly 1,600 clones, roughly 20% of them seen just once; the ten biggest clones take up around 13%. The sequences come from normal lung tissue next to the tumor, collected before any cancer treatment. These receptors all stem from a male donor older than 55 with stage III squamous cell lung carcinoma. CDR3s include the opening cysteine and the closing phenylalanine or tryptophan. D genes are given only for firm matches. Not all rows give a size; the values are once, few, many and, for expanded clones, a class.

d_call	clone_size	v_call	j_call	cdr3_aa	cdr3_nt
TRBD1	few	TRBV6-8	TRBJ1-5	CASSGTGVRGNQPQHF	TGTGCCAGCAGTGGCACAGGGGTTAGGGGCAATCAGCCCCAGCATTTT
-	-	TRBV19	TRBJ2-7	CASSGRDGGKGEQYF	TGTGCCAGTAGTGGCAGGGACGGGGGCAAGGGCGAGCAGTACTTC
-	-	TRBV7-4	TRBJ1-5	CASSVGPQQPQHF	TGTGCCAGCAGCGTCGGTCCTCAACAGCCCCAGCATTTT
TRBD2	few	TRBV11-3	TRBJ2-1	CASSNRLAGGYGEQFF	TGTGCCAGCAGCAATAGACTAGCGGGGGGTTACGGTGAGCAGTTCTTC
-	few	TRBV9	TRBJ2-7	CASGSTAFWIEQYF	TGTGCCAGCGGATCAACCGCTTTCTGGATCGAGCAGTACTTC
-	-	TRBV28	TRBJ2-3	CASSFLPTSTDTQYF	TGTGCCAGCAGTTTTTTACCCACCAGCACAGATACGCAGTATTTT
-	few	TRBV9	TRBJ2-1	CASSNRYNEQFF	TGTGCCAGCAGCAACAGGTACAATGAGCAGTTCTTC
-	-	TRBV11-3	TRBJ1-4	CASSLVGGTNEKLFF	TGTGCCAGCAGCTTGGTGGGTGGGACTAATGAAAAACTGTTTTTT
TRBD1	few	TRBV18	TRBJ1-4	CASSPLKPGQGHEKLFF	TGTGCCAGCTCACCATTAAAACCGGGACAGGGCCATGAAAAACTGTTTTTT
TRBD2	-	TRBV30	TRBJ2-7	CAWRPSGSAYEQYF	TGTGCCTGGAGGCCTAGCGGGAGCGCCTACGAGCAGTACTTC
TRBD1	-	TRBV18	TRBJ1-2	CASSPGQVYYGYTF	TGTGCCAGCTCACCAGGACAGGTCTACTATGGCTACACCTTC
TRBD1	few	TRBV19	TRBJ1-1	CASKGDSWSNTEAFF	TGTGCCAGTAAGGGGGACAGCTGGTCTAACACTGAAGCTTTCTTT
-	few	TRBV11-3	TRBJ2-5	CASSSPAGYNQETQYF	TGTGCCAGCAGCTCCCCCGCCGGCTATAACCAAGAGACCCAGTACTTC
-	few	TRBV4-1	TRBJ1-5	CASSLRAGESIPPQHF	TGCGCCAGCAGCCTCAGAGCCGGGGAGTCTATTCCGCCCCAGCATTTT
-	-	TRBV14	TRBJ2-1	CASSQDIWGEQFF	TGTGCCAGCAGCCAAGACATCTGGGGTGAGCAGTTCTTC
-	few	TRBV23-1	TRBJ2-7	CASSLDRVYEQYF	TGCGCCAGCAGCTTGGACAGAGTTTACGAGCAGTACTTC
-	-	TRBV6-8	TRBJ1-2	CASSLSGRGYTF	TGTGCCAGCAGTCTTTCCGGACGGGGCTACACCTTC
-	few	TRBV18	TRBJ1-1	CASSPSRDRWNTEAFF	TGTGCCAGCTCACCCTCCCGGGACCGCTGGAACACTGAAGCTTTCTTT
-	few	TRBV6-8	TRBJ1-2	CARELATTYGYTF	TGTGCCAGAGAGCTTGCGACTACCTATGGCTACACCTTC
-	few	TRBV23-1	TRBJ2-1	CASSQEPVREQFF	TGCGCCAGCAGCCAAGAGCCAGTACGGGAGCAGTTCTTC
-	-	TRBV7-6	TRBJ1-2	CASSLMGVNYGYTF	TGTGCCAGCAGCTTGATGGGGGTGAACTATGGCTACACCTTC
-	-	TRBV5-1	TRBJ2-1	CASSPEGLGISYNEQFF	TGCGCCAGCAGCCCCGAAGGTCTAGGTATATCCTACAATGAGCAGTTCTTC
TRBD1	medium-sized	TRBV11-3	TRBJ1-3	CASSSPGQGTNTIYF	TGTGCCAGCAGCTCCCCTGGACAGGGGACAAACACCATATATTTT